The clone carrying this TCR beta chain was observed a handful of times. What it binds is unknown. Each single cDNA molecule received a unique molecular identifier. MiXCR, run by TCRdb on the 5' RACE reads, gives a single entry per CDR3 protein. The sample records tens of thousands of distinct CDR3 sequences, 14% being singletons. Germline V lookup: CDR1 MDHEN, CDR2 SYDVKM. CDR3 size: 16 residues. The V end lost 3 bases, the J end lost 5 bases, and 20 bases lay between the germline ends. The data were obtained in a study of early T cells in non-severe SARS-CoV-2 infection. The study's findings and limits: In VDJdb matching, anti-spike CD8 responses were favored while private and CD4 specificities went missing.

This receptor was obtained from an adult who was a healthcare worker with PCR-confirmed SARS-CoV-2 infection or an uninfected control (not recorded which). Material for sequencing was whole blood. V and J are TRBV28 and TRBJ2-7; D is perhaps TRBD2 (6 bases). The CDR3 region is CASSFLRDSPLNEQYF. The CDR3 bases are TGTGCCAGCAGTTTCCTCCGGGACTCACCTCTTAACGAGCAGTACTTC.